This T cell receptor beta chain was identified during a study of CD8+ T cells in alopecia areata. About the study: Dosing spanned 6 to 18 months on tofacitinib, then 6 months off drug.

For this clone: Its antigen is not identified.

Stated treatment: oral pan-JAK inhibitor, 5-10 mg twice daily. Collected material from alopecia areata patients comprised lesional scalp punch biopsies and peripheral blood. PBMCs, the starting material, were the source of sorted CD4+ and CD8+ T cells. Germline-derived CDR1 and CDR2 are SGHNT and YENEEA. This CDR3 region has 15 residues. With 4 bases removed from V and 4 bases from J, the gap between germline ends came to 14 bases. cDNA serving as the sequencing template came from extracted, reverse transcribed RNA. Profiling relied on immunoSEQ multiplex PCR, and the TCRdb table lists in-frame clones only, not all of them. The table shows roughly 140,000 clones, with around four fifths occurring only once. Study-wide points: Uncertainty remains about how baseline CD8+ expansion links to response, with one nonresponder.

Sequenced material: CD8+ T cells sorted from blood, taken at week 4, from a patient treated with tofacitinib. This sequence originates from a human donor with alopecia areata. The rearrangement uses TRBV11-3 and TRBJ2-1; D is uncertain. For the CDR3, the DNA is TGTGCCAGCAGCTCCTACCAGGTATCGTACAATGAGCAGTTCTTC. This gives the protein CASSSYQVSYNEQFF.